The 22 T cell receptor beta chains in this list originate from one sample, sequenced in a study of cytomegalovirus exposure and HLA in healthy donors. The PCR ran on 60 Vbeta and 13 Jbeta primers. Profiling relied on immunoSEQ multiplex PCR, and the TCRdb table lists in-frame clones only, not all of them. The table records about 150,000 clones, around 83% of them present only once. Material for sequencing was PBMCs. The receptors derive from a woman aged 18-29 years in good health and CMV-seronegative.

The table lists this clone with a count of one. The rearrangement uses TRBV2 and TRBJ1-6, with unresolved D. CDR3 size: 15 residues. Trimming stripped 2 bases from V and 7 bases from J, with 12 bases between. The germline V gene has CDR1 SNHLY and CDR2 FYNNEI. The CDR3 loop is CASSETVGENSPLHF. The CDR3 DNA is TGTGCCAGCAGTGAAACCGTCGGGGAGAATTCACCCCTCCACTTT.

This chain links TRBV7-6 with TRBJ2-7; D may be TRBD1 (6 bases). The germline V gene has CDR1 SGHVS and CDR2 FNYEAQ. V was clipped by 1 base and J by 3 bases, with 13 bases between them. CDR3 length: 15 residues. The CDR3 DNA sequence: TGTGCCAGCAGCTTAGACCCAGGGGCGATCTACGAGCAGTACTTC. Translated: CASSLDPGAIYEQYF.

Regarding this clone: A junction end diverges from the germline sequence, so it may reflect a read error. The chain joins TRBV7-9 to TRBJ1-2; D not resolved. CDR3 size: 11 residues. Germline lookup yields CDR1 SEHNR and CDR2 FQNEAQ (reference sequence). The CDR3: CSSSSGYGYTF. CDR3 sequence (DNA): TGTTCCAGCAGCTCCGGTTATGGCTACACCTTC.

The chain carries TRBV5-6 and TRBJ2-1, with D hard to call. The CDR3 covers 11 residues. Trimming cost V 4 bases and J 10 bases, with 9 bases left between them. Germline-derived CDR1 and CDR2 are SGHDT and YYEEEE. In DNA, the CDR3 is TGTGCCAGCAGCATTGGGCTCGAGCAGTTCTTC. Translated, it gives CASSIGLEQFF.

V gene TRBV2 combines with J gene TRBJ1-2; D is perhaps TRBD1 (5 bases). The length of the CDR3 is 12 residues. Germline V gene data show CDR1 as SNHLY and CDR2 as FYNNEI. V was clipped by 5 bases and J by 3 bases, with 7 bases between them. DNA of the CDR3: TGTGCCAGCAGTCGGGGGGACTATGGCTACACCTTC. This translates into CASSRGDYGYTF.

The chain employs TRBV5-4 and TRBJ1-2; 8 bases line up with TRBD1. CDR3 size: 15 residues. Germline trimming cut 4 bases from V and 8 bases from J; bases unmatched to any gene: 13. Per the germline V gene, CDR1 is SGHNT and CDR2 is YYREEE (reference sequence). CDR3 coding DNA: TGTGCCAGCAGCCCCCTCCCCCAACAGGGGGACGGCTACACCTTC. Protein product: CASSPLPQQGDGYTF. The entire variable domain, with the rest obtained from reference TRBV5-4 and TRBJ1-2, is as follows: ETGVTQSPTHLIKTRGQQVTLRCSSQSGHNTVSWYQQALGQGPQFIFQYYREEENGRGNFPPRFSGLQFPNYSSELNVNALELDDSALYLCASSPLPQQGDGYTFGSGTRLTVV.

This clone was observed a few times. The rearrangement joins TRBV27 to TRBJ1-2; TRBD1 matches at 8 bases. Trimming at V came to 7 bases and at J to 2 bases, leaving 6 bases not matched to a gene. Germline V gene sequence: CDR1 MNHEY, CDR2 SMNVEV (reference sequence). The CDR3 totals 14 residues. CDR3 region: CASKKTGANYGYTF. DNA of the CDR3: TGTGCCAGCAAAAAGACAGGGGCAAACTATGGCTACACCTTC.

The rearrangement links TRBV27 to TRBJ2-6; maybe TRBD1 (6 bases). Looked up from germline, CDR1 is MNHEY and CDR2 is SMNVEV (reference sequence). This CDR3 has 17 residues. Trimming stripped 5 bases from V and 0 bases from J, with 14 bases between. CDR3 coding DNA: TGTGCCAGCAGTCCCAGGGACACCAGCTCTGGGGCCAACGTCCTGACTTTC. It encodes CASSPRDTSSGANVLTF. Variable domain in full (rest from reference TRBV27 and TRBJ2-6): EAQVTQNPRYLITVTGKKLTVTCSQNMNHEYMSWYRQDPGLGLRQIYYSMNVEVTDKGDVPEGYKVSRKEKRNFPLILESPSPNQTSLYFCASSPRDTSSGANVLTFGAGSRLTVL.

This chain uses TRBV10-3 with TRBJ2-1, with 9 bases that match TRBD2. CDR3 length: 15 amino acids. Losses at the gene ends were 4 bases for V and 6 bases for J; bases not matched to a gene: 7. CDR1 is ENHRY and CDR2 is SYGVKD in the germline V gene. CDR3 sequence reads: CAISGRAGGFNEQFF. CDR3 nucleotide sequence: TGTGCCATCAGTGGTAGGGCGGGAGGGTTCAATGAGCAGTTCTTC.

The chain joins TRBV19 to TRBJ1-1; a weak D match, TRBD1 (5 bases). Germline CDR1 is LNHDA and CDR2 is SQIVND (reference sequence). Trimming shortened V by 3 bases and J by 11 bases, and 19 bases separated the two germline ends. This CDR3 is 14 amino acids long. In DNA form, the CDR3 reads TGTGCCAGTAGTATCCGCGGGACCCCAAGGGGCGCTTTCTTT. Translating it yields CASSIRGTPRGAFF.

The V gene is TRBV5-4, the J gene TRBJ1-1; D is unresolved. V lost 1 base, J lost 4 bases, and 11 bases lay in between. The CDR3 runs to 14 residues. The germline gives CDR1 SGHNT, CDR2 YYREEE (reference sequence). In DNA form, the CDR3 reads TGTGCCAGCAGCTTGATGGGAGGGCGCACTGAAGCTTTCTTT. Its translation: CASSLMGGRTEAFF.

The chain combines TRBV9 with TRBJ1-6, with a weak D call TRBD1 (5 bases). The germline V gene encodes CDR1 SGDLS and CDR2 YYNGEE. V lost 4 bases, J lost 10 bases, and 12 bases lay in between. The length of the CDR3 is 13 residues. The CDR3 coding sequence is TGTGCCAGCAGCCCTGAAGGGGCGTCACCCCTCCACTTT. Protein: CASSPEGASPLHF. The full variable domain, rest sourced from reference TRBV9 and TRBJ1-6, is DSGVTQTPKHLITATGQRVTLRCSPRSGDLSVYWYQQSLDQGLQFLIQYYNGEERAKGNILERFSAQQFPDLHSELNLSSLELGDSALYFCASSPEGASPLHFGNGTRLTVT.

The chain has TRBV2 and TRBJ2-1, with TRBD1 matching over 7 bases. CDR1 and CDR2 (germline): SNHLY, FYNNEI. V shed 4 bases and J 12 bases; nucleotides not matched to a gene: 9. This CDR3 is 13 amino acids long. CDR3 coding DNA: TGTGCCAGCAGTGGAACGACAGGGTTCCCGCAGTTCTTC. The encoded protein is CASSGTTGFPQFF.

CDR3 protein: CAWSTKLSEAFF. The CDR3 DNA reads TGTGCCTGGAGTACCAAGTTGAGTGAAGCTTTCTTT. The rearrangement uses TRBV30 and TRBJ1-1; no definite D call. V lost 2 bases and J 7 bases, leaving 11 bases between the germline ends. Germline V gene data show CDR1 as GTSNPN and CDR2 as SVGIG (reference sequence). There are 12 residues in the CDR3.

The CDR3 loop is CASSFRGSNQPQHF. CDR3 sequence (DNA): TGTGCCAGCAGTTTCCGGGGGAGCAATCAGCCCCAGCATTTT. The chain uses TRBV27 and TRBJ1-5, with D possibly being TRBD1 (5 bases). Looked up from germline, CDR1 is MNHEY and CDR2 is SMNVEV (reference sequence). Trimming stripped 3 bases from V and 1 base from J, with 7 bases between. CDR3 length: 14 amino acids.

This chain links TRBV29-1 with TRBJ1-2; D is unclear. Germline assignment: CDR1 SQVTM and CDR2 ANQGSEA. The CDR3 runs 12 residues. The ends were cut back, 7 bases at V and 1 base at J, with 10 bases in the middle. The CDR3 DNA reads TGCAGCGGGGGAGGGTTTAACTATGGCTACACCTTC. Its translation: CSGGGFNYGYTF.

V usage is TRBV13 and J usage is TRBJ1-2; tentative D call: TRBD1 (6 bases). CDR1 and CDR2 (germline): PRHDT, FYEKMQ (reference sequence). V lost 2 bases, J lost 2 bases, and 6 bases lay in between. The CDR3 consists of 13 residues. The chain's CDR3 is CASSLQGNYGYTF. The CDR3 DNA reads TGTGCCAGCAGCTTACAGGGGAACTATGGCTACACCTTC.

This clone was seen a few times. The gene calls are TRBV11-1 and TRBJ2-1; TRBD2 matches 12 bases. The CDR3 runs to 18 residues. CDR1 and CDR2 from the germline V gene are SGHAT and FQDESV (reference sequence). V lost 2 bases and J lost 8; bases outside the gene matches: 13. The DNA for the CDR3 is TGTGCCAGCAGCTTACCCCGGACTAGCGGGATCCGGGGGCATGAGCAGTTCTTC. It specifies CASSLPRTSGIRGHEQFF.

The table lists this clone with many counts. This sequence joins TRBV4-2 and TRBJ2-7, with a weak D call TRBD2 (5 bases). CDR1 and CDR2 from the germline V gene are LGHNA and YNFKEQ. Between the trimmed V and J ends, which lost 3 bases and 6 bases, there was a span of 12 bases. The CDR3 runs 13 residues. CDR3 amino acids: CASSQATRGEQYF. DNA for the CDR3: TGTGCCAGCAGCCAGGCTACTCGGGGCGAGCAGTACTTC.

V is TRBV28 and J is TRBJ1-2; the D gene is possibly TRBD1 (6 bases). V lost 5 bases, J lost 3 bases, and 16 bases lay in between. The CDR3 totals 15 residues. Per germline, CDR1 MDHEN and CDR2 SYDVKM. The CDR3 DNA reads TGTGCCAGCAGTCTTAACAGGGCCGGGGACTATGGCTACACCTTC. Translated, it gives CASSLNRAGDYGYTF.

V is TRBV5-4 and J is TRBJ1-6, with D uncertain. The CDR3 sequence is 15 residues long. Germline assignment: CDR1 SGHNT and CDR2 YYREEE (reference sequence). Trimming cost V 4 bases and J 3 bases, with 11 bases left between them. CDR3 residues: CASSASTGYNSPLHF. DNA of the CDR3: TGTGCCAGCAGCGCCTCGACGGGCTATAATTCACCCCTCCACTTT.

The CDR3 protein is CASSFMMGTGDYEQYF. The CDR3 DNA sequence: TGTGCCAGCAGTTTTATGATGGGGACAGGCGACTACGAGCAGTACTTC. The rearrangement links TRBV27 to TRBJ2-7; 8 bases are shared with TRBD1. The CDR3 spans 16 residues. J lost 3 bases, V lost 3 bases, and 10 bases had no gene match. Germline CDR1 MNHEY, CDR2 SMNVEV (reference sequence).